This record concerns one T cell receptor beta chain sequence. V was pared by 3 bases and J by 5 bases, with 8 bases of the junction left unmatched. The CDR3 is made up of 16 amino acids. The germline V gene has CDR1 SGHRS and CDR2 YFSETQ. The record originates from a study of T cells after somatic rescue of genetic block. This table comes from immunoSEQ multiplex PCR, and its TCRdb copy is limited to in-frame clones, with some not included. Found here are more than 13,000 clones, roughly three quarters of them singletons; the top ten hold less than 35%. Sequences were obtained from peripheral blood mononuclear cells (PBMCs). The chain is built from TRBV5-1 and TRBJ2-1, with 10 bases fitting TRBD2. The TCR originated in a man between 18 and 29 years old. The CDR3 coding sequence is TGCGCCAGCAGCTCCCTTAGCGGGAGGTCCCACAATGAGCAGTTCTTC. Residues: CASSSLSGRSHNEQFF.